This T cell receptor (beta chain) was captured in a study of OX40 agonist ivuxolimab in advanced cancers. Overall study: It was ivuxolimab, an agonistic anti-OX40 (CD134) antibody, that patients were treated with. Notes on the study in general: Several nonresponders also turned out to have low normalized T-cell clonal expansion. Both CD4+ and CD8+ T cell populations in blood had undergone clonal expansion by week 6 at 0.1 to 3.0 mg/kg.

In regard to this clone: Antigen: not known.

Assay used: immunoSEQ multiplex PCR; TCRdb lists only in-frame clones, some missing. This sample has roughly 28,000 clones, with less than 80% found just once. Blood sampling was done at baseline, cycle 4 day 1, and cycle 7 day 1. The ends were cut back, 5 bases at V and 8 bases at J, with 12 bases in the middle. CDR3 length equals 13 residues. Per the germline V gene, CDR1 is SGHVS and CDR2 is FQNEAQ. This specimen was CD4+ or CD8+ T cells sorted from blood, taken in a trial of the OX40 agonist ivuxolimab. The origin of this receptor is an adult with an advanced solid tumor such as melanoma, head and neck, liver or kidney cancer. The chain has TRBV7-8 and TRBJ1-4, with a tentative D call TRBD1 (5 bases). The CDR3 DNA follows: TGTGCCAGCAGCATGGGGCCCGTAGAAAAACTGTTTTTT. Amino acid sequence: CASSMGPVEKLFF.